The rows below give T cell receptor beta chains drawn from one sample of a study of blood T cell repertoires in COVID-19. The repertoire was sequenced with immunoSEQ multiplex PCR; TCRdb's copy has only in-frame clones and lacks some. Of some 160,000 clones detected, around 82% appear once; the ten largest clones hold roughly 19%. Sequences were obtained from peripheral blood. These receptors originate from a woman in her sixties or seventies who had recovered from COVID-19. The CDR3 runs from the conserved cysteine through the conserved F or W. Each record gives: V gene, clone size, D gene, J gene, CDR3 DNA, CDR3 protein. D genes are given only for firm matches. Clone size is not always given. Where it is, it says once, few, many or a class for expanded clones.

TRBV6-1	.	TRBD1	TRBJ2-2	TGTGCCAGCAGTGATTGGGACAGGGGAGGGACCGGGGAGCTGTTTTTT	CASSDWDRGGTGELFF
TRBV11-2	.	TRBD2	TRBJ2-7	TGTGCCAGCAGCGCTCACGGCGGGGGAACCTACGAGCAGTACTTC	CASSAHGGGTYEQYF
TRBV19	once	TRBD1	TRBJ1-2	TGTGCCAGTAGTTTGGGGGGACAGGGCTACACCTTC	CASSLGGQGYTF
TRBV10-1	.	.	TRBJ1-5	TGCGCCAGCAGCTTCTCTCATCAGCCCCAGCATTTT	CASSFSHQPQHF
TRBV19	.	.	TRBJ1-1	TGTGCCAGTAGTATAGACCCGGACACTGAAGCTTTCTTT	CASSIDPDTEAFF
TRBV9	.	.	TRBJ2-7	TGTGCCAGCAGCCGGGGTGGGGGCTGGGGCACCTACGAGCAGTACTTC	CASSRGGGWGTYEQYF
TRBV28	.	.	TRBJ1-2	TGTGCCAGCAGCCAATATGGCTACACCTTC	CASSQYGYTF
TRBV5-6	.	.	TRBJ2-1	TGTGCCAGCAGCCTGACCCCGGGAATAACCTACAATGAGCAGTTCTTC	CASSLTPGITYNEQFF
TRBV11-2	.	TRBD1	TRBJ1-4	TGTGCCAGCAGCCGCCCAGGGGGGTGGGAAAAACTGTTTTTT	CASSRPGGWEKLFF
TRBV5-6	.	TRBD2	TRBJ2-5	TGTGCCAGCAGCTTGGGGCTAGCGGGGACCAGGTTGGGCCAGTACTTC	CASSLGLAGTRLGQYF
TRBV19	.	.	TRBJ2-7	TGTGCCAGTAGTTACGGCTACGAGCAGTACTTC	CASSYGYEQYF
TRBV11-3	once	TRBD2	TRBJ2-1	TGTGCCAGCAGCTGGGGGAGCGGGAACAATGAGCAGTTCTTC	CASSWGSGNNEQFF
TRBV7-9	.	TRBD1	TRBJ2-5	TGTGCCAGCACTGGGACAGAACAAGAGACCCAGTACTTC	CASTGTEQETQYF
TRBV10-2	once	.	TRBJ1-2	TGCGCCAGCAGTGTTGCGGGCAGATCCTATGGCTACACCTTC	CASSVAGRSYGYTF
TRBV7-3	.	TRBD1	TRBJ2-2	TGTGCCAGCAGCTTCACAGGGGGCGGGGAGCTGTTTTTT	CASSFTGGGELFF
TRBV15	once	TRBD2	TRBJ2-5	TGTGCCACCGAATCGGGGGGAAAAGAGACCCAGTACTTC	CATESGGKETQYF
TRBV9	.	TRBD1	TRBJ1-6	TGTGCCAGCAGCGTTACCGGGACAGGGGGCAGGTCACCCCTCCACTTT	CASSVTGTGGRSPLHF
TRBV4-2	.	TRBD2	TRBJ2-1	TGTGCCAGCAGCCACGGACTAGCGGACCCCAGGGAGCAGTTCTTC	CASSHGLADPREQFF
TRBV19	.	.	TRBJ2-1	TGTGCCAGTAGTATGTTTCTCTCCTACAATGAGCAGTTCTTC	CASSMFLSYNEQFF
TRBV7-2	.	TRBD2	TRBJ2-2	TGTGCCAGCAGGCCCTTCGCGGGGGGGCATACCGGGGAGCTGTTTTTT	CASRPFAGGHTGELFF
TRBV5-4	.	.	TRBJ2-2	TGTGCCAGCAGCTTGTATAGCGGCCTCGGGGAGCTGTTTTTT	CASSLYSGLGELFF
TRBV19	.	.	TRBJ1-3	TGTGCCAGTAGAAGGGGCAGAACAACTGGAAACACCATATATTTT	CASRRGRTTGNTIYF
TRBV5-1	once	.	TRBJ1-2	TGCGCCAGCAGCTTGGGGGCAGGGGCCATCTATGGCTACACCTTC	CASSLGAGAIYGYTF
TRBV18	.	.	TRBJ2-7	TGTGCCAGCTCACCGGGGGCCCCGGCATTCGAGCAGTACTTC	CASSPGAPAFEQYF
TRBV18	.	.	TRBJ1-5	TGTGCCAGCTCAGCGGACGGGAATAGCAATCAGCCCCAGCATTTT	CASSADGNSNQPQHF
TRBV6-5	once	TRBD1	TRBJ2-1	TGTGCCAGCAGTACGGACAGGGGTAATGAGCAGTTCTTC	CASSTDRGNEQFF
TRBV19	once	.	TRBJ2-7	TGTGCCAGTAGTATCTACCTGATCCACTACGAGCAGTACTTC	CASSIYLIHYEQYF
TRBV6-4	.	TRBD2	TRBJ2-1	TGTGCCAGCAGTGACTCGACTAGCGGGTACAATGAGCAGTTCTTC	CASSDSTSGYNEQFF
TRBV7-3	.	TRBD2	TRBJ2-7	TGTGCCAGCAGCCCCCGTCTAGCGGGAGCCCACGAGCAGTACTTC	CASSPRLAGAHEQYF
TRBV28	.	TRBD2	TRBJ2-7	TGTGCCAGCAGTCCGCCCCGGGGGGACTACGAGCAGTACTTC	CASSPPRGDYEQYF
TRBV15	.	.	TRBJ2-1	TGTGCCACCAGCCCTCAGGGCTACGCCTACAATGAGCAGTTCTTC	CATSPQGYAYNEQFF
TRBV25-1	.	TRBD1	TRBJ1-1	TGTGCCAGCAGTGAGGGGGGACAGTTGAACACTGAAGCTTTCTTT	CASSEGGQLNTEAFF
TRBV4-1	.	TRBD1	TRBJ1-2	TGCGCCAGCAGCCAGGACAGGGTAGCCTATGGCTACACCTTC	CASSQDRVAYGYTF
TRBV9	.	.	TRBJ1-3	TGTGCCAGCAGCCCCGTGGCGCAGGGGAACACCATATATTTT	CASSPVAQGNTIYF
TRBV10-3	few	.	TRBJ1-5	TGTGCCATCAGCGCCACCGGGCAGCCCCAGCATTTT	CAISATGQPQHF
TRBV7-9	.	.	TRBJ1-1	TGTGCCAGCAGCTTAGGTGCGGGAAACCGGCTGGAGGCTTTCTTT	CASSLGAGNRLEAFF
TRBV19	few	.	TRBJ2-1	TGTGCCAGTAGCCCCCCCGCTAGGTCCCACAATGAGCAGTTCTTC	CASSPPARSHNEQFF
TRBV10-3	.	.	TRBJ2-1	TGTGCCATCAGGGCCCGGGGGGCCCCGGACAATGAGCAGTTCTTC	CAIRARGAPDNEQFF
TRBV6-2/TRBV6-3	few	.	TRBJ1-2	TGTGCCAGCACCCCCGTAGGAGACAACTATGGCTACACCTTC	CASTPVGDNYGYTF
TRBV6-1	.	TRBD1	TRBJ2-7	TGTGCCAGCAGTGAGGTAGGGGGCCGTTACGAGCAGTACTTC	CASSEVGGRYEQYF
TRBV4-1	.	.	TRBJ2-5	TGCGCCAGCAGCCAAGAGGAGGGTTTGGGGCGGGGCGAGACCCAGTACTTC	CASSQEEGLGRGETQYF
TRBV29-1	once	TRBD2	TRBJ2-6	TGCAGCGCAGGTAGCGGGGACTCCTCTGGGGCCAACGTCCTGACTTTC	CSAGSGDSSGANVLTF
TRBV19	few	.	TRBJ2-2	TGTGCCAGTAGTATGAATCCCCGGTCGGACACCGGGGAGCTGTTTTTT	CASSMNPRSDTGELFF
TRBV19	.	.	TRBJ2-2	TGTGCCAGTAGTATCACTAGCTTGGCCGGGGAGCTGTTTTTT	CASSITSLAGELFF
TRBV5-1	once	.	TRBJ2-3	TGCGCCAGCAGCCTGGGCAGTAGCGGAAGCACAGATACGCAGTATTTT	CASSLGSSGSTDTQYF
TRBV19	.	.	TRBJ1-2	TGTGCCACCTCCCCGGACTCCAACTATGGCTACACCTTC	CATSPDSNYGYTF
TRBV4-1	.	.	TRBJ2-1	TGCGCCAGCGCGGGGGCAAGGTTAGGCAGGGAGCAGTTCTTC	CASAGARLGREQFF
TRBV15	.	TRBD1	TRBJ1-2	TGTGCCACCAGCAGAGAGGGGACAGCCCTTTATGGCTACACCTTC	CATSREGTALYGYTF
TRBV11-2	.	.	TRBJ2-5	TGTGCCAGCACCCCGGGTGTGCAAGAGACCCAGTACTTC	CASTPGVQETQYF
TRBV4-2	.	.	TRBJ2-4	TGTGCCAGCAGCCATCCCGGAGGGGCCCCGGGAAACATTCAGTACTTC	CASSHPGGAPGNIQYF
TRBV6-6	once	.	TRBJ1-5	TGTGCCAGCACAATACAGGGTCTACAGCCCCAGCATTTT	CASTIQGLQPQHF
TRBV11-2	.	.	TRBJ1-5	TGTGCCAGCAGCCACAACACAGGGAACAATCAGCCCCAGCATTTT	CASSHNTGNNQPQHF
TRBV5-1	.	TRBD2	TRBJ2-1	TGCGCCAGCAGGCTTCTAGCGGGAGGTTCACTTAACAATGAGCAGTTCTTC	CASRLLAGGSLNNEQFF
TRBV2	.	.	TRBJ2-7	TGTGCCAGCAGTGAATGGAGGGACGGCGAGCAGTACTTC	CASSEWRDGEQYF
TRBV27	.	.	TRBJ1-5	TGTGCCAGCAGTCACAGGGGCAATCAGCCCCAGCATTTT	CASSHRGNQPQHF
TRBV4-1	.	TRBD1	TRBJ1-1	TGCGCCAGCAGCCGGGGACATCGGGACAGGGCTTTCTTT	CASSRGHRDRAFF
TRBV24-1	.	.	TRBJ1-2	TGTGCCACCAGTGCGGGGATACACTATGGCTACACCTTC	CATSAGIHYGYTF
TRBV28	.	TRBD1	TRBJ2-7	TGTGCCAGCAGTCGACAGGGGGCTTCCTACGAGCAGTACTTC	CASSRQGASYEQYF
TRBV11-2	.	.	TRBJ1-5	TGTGCCAGCAGCTTAGATGGACACTCCAATCAGCCCCAGCATTTT	CASSLDGHSNQPQHF